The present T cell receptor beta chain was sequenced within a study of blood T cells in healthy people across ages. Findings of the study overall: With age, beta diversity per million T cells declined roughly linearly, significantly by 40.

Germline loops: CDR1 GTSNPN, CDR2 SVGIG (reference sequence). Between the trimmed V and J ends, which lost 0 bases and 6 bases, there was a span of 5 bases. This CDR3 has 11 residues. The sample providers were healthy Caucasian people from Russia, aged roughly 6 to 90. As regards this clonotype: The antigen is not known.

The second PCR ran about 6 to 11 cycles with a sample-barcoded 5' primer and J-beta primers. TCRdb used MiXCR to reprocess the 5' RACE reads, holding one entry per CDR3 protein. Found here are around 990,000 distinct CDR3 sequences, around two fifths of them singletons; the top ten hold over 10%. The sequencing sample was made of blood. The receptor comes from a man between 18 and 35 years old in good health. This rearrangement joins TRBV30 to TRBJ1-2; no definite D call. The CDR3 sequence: CAWSVDHGYTF. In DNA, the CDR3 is TGTGCCTGGAGTGTCGACCATGGCTACACCTTC.